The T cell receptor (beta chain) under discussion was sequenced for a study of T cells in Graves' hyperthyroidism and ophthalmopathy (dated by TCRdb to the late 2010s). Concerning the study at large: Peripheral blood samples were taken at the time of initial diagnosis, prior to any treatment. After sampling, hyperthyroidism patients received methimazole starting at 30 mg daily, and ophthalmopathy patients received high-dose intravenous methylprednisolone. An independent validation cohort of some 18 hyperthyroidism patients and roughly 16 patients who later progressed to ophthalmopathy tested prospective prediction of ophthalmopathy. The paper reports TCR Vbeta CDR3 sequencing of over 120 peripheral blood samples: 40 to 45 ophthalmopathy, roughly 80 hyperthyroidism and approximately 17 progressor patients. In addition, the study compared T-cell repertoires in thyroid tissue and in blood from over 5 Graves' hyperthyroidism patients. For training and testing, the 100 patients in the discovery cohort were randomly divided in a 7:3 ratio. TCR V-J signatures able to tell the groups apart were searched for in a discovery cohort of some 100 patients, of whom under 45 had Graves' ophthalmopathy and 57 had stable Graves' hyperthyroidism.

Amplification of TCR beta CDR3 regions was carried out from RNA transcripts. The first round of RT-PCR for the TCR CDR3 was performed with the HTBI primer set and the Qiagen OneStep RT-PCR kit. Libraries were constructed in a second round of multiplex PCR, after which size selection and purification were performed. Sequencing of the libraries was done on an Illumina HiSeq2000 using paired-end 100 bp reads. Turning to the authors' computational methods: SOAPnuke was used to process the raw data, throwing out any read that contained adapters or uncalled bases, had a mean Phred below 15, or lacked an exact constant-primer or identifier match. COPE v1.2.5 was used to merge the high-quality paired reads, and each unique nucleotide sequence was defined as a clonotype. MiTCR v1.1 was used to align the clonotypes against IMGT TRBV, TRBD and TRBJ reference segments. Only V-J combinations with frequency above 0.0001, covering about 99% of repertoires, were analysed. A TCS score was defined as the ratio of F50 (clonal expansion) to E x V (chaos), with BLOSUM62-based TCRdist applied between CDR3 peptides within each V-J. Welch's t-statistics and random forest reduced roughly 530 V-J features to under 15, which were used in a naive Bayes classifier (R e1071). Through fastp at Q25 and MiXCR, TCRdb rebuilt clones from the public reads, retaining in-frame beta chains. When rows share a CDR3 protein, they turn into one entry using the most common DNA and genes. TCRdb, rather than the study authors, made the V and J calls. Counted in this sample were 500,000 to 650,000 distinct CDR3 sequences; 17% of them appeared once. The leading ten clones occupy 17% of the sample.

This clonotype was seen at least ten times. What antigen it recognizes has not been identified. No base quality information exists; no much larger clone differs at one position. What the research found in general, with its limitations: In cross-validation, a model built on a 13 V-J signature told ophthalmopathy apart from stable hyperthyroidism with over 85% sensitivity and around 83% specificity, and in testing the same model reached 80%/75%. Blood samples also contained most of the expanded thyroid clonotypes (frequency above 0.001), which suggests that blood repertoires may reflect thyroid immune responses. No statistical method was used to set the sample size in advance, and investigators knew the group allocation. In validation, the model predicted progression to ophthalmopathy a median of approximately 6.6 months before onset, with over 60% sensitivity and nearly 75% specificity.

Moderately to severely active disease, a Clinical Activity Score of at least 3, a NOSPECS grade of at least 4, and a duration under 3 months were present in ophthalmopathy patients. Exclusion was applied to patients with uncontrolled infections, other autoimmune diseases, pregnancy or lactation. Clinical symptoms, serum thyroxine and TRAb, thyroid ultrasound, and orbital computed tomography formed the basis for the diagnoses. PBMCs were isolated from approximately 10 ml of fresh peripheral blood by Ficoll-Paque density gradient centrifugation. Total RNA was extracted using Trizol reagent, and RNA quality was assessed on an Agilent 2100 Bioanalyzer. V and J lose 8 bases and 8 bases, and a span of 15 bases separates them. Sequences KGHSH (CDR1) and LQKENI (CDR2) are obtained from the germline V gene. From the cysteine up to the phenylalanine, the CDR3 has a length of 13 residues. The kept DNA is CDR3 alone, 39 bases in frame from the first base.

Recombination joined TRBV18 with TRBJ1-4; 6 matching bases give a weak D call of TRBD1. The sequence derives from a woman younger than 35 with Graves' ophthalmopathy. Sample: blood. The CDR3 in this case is CASTTGIREKLFF. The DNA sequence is TGTGCCAGCACTACAGGGATCAGGGAAAAACTGTTTTTT. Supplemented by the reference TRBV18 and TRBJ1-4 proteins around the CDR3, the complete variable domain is NAGVMQNPRHLVRRRGQEARLRCSPMKGHSHVYWYRQLPEEGLKFMVYLQKENIIDESGMPKERFSAEFPKEGPSILRIQQVVRGDSAAYFCASTTGIREKLFFGSGTQLSVL.